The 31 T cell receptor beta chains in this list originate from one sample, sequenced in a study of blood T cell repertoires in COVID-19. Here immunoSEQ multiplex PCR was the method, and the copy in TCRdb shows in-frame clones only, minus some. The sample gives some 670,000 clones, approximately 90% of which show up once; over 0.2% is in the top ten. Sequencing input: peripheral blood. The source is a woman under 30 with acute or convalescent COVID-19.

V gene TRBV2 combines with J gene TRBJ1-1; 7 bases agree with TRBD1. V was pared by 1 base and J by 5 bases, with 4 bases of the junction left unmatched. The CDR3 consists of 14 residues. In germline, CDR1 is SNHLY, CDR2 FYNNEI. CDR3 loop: CASSEEGAFTEAFF. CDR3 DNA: TGTGCCAGCAGTGAAGAGGGGGCGTTTACTGAAGCTTTCTTT.

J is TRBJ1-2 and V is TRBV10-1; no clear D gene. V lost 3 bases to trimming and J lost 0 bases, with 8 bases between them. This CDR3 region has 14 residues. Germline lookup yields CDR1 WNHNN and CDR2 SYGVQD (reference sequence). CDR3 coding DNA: TGCGCCAGCAGTGAATACAGTACTAACTATGGCTACACCTTC. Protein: CASSEYSTNYGYTF.

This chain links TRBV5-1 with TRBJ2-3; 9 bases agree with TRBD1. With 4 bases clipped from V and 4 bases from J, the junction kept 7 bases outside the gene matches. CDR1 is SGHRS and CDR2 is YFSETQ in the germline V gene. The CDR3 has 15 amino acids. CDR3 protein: CASSQLTGGSDTQYF. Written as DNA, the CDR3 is TGCGCCAGCAGCCAGTTGACAGGGGGGTCAGATACGCAGTATTTT. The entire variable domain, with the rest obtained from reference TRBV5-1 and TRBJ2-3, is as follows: KAGVTQTPRYLIKTRGQQVTLSCSPISGHRSVSWYQQTPGQGLQFLFEYFSETQRNKGNFPGRFSGRQFSNSRSEMNVSTLELGDSALYLCASSQLTGGSDTQYFGPGTRLTVL.

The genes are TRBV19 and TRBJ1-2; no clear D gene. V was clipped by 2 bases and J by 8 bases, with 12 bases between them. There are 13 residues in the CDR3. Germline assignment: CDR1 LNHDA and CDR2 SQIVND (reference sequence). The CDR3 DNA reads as TGTGCCAGTAGTATAAGAGGGTCTAAGGGCTACACCTTC. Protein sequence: CASSIRGSKGYTF.

CDR3 protein: CASSQDHSNQPQHF. CDR3 nucleotide sequence: TGTGCCAGCAGCCAAGATCATAGCAATCAGCCCCAGCATTTT. The chain recombines TRBV3-1 (or the pseudogene TRBV3-2) with TRBJ1-5; D remains ambiguous. Germline V gene lookup returns CDR1 LGHDT and CDR2 YNNKEL (reference sequence). V shed 0 bases and J shed 0 bases, with 3 bases lying between them. This CDR3 is 14 amino acids long.

For the CDR3, the DNA is TGTGCCAGCCCGGGACAGGGGATCCATGGCTACACCTTC. Translating it yields CASPGQGIHGYTF. The V and J genes are TRBV2 and TRBJ1-2; TRBD1 matches at 10 bases. Germline values: CDR1 SNHLY, CDR2 FYNNEI. This CDR3 spans 13 amino acids. Trimming at V came to 8 bases and at J to 6 bases, leaving 6 bases not matched to a gene.

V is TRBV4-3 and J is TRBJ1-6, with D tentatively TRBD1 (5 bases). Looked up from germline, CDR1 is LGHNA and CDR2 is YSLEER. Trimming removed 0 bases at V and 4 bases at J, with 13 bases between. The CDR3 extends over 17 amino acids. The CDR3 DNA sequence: TGCGCCAGCAGCCAAGATCGCGGAGGGGTATATAATTCACCCCTCCACTTT. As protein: CASSQDRGGVYNSPLHF.

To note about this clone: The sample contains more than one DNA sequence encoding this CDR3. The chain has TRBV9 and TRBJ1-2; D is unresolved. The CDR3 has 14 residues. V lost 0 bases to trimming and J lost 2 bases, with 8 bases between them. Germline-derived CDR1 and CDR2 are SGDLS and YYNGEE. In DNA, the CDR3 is TGTGCCAGCAGCGTAGGAGGGCAGAACTATGGCTACACCTTC. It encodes CASSVGGQNYGYTF.

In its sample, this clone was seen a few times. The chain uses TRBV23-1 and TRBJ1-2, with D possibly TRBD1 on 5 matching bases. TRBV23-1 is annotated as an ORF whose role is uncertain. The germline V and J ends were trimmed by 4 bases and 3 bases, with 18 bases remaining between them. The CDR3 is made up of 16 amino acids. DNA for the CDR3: TGCGCCAGCAGTCGGCAGGGAGGTTTAGGGGACTATGGCTACACCTTC. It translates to CASSRQGGLGDYGYTF.

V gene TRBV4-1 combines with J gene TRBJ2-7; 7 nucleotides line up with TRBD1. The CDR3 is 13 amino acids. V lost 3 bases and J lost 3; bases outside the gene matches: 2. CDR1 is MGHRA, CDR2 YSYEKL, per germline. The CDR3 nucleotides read TGCGCCAGCAGCCAGGGGACAGTCTACGAGCAGTACTTC. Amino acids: CASSQGTVYEQYF.

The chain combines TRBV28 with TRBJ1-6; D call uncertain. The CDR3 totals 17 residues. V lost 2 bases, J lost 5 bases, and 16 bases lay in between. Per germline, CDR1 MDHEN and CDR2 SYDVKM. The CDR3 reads CASSLATILLNNSPLHF. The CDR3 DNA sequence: TGTGCCAGCAGTTTAGCGACTATACTACTAAATAATTCACCCCTCCACTTT. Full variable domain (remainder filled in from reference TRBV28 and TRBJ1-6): DVKVTQSSRYLVKRTGEKVFLECVQDMDHENMFWYRQDPGLGLRLIYFSYDVKMKEKGDIPEGYSVSREKKERFSLILESASTNQTSMYLCASSLATILLNNSPLHFGNGTRLTVT.

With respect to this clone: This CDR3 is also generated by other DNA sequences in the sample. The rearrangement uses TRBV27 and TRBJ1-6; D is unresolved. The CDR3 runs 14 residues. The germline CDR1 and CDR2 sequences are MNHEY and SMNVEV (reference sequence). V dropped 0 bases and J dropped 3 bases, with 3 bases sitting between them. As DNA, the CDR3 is TGTGCCAGCAGTTTATCCAACTATAATTCACCCCTCCACTTT. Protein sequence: CASSLSNYNSPLHF.

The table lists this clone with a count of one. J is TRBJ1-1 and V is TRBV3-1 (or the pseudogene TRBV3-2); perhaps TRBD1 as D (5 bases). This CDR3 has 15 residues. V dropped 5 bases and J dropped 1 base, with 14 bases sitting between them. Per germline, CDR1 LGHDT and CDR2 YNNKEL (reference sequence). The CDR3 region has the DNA TGTGCCAGCAGCGCCGCCGGCAGGGCGAACACTGAAGCTTTCTTT. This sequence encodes CASSAAGRANTEAFF.

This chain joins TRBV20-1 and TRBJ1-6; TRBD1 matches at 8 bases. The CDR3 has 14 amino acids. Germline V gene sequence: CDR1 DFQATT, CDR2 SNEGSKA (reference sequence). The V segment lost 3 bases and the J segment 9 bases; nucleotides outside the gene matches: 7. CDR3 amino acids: CSASTGTGSSPLHF. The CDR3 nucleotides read TGCAGTGCTAGTACCGGGACAGGCAGTTCACCCCTCCACTTT.

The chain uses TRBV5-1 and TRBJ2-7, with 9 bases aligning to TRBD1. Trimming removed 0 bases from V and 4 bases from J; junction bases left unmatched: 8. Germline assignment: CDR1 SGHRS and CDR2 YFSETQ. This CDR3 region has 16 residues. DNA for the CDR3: TGCGCCAGCAGCTTGGGATTGGGACAGGGACCATACGAGCAGTACTTC. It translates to CASSLGLGQGPYEQYF.

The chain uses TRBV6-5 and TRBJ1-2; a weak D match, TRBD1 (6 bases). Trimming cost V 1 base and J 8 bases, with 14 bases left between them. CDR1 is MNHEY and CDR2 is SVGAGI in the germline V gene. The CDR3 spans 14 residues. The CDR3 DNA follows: TGTGCCAGCAGTTACTTCACAGGGAACGGGGGCTACACCTTC. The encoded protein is CASSYFTGNGGYTF.

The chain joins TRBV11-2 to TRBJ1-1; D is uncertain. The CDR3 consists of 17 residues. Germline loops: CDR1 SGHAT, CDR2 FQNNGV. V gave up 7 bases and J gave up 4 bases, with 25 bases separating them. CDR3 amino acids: CASKPSGQIRTTTEAFF. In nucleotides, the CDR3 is TGTGCCAGCAAACCAAGCGGGCAGATTCGGACGACCACTGAAGCTTTCTTT.

The CDR3, as DNA: TGTGCCAGCAGCTTGAGGGGGCTTGAAGCTTTCTTT. It is translated as CASSLRGLEAFF. The J gene is TRBJ1-1, the V gene TRBV5-4; 7 bases are a match to TRBD1. Germline-derived CDR1 and CDR2 are SGHNT and YYREEE (reference sequence). Trimming removed 1 base from V and 7 bases from J; junction bases left unmatched: 1. The CDR3 consists of 12 residues.

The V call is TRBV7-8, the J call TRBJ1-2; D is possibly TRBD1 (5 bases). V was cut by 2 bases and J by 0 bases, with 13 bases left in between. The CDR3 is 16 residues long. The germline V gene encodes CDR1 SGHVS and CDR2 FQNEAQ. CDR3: CASSLWGRSANYGYTF. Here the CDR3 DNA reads TGTGCCAGCAGCTTATGGGGCAGATCCGCTAACTATGGCTACACCTTC.

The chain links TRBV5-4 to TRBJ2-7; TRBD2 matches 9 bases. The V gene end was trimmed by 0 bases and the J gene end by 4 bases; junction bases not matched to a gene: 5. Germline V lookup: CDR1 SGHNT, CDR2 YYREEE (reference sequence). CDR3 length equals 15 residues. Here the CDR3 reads CASSLAGGGAYEQYF. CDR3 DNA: TGTGCCAGCAGCTTGGCTGGCGGGGGGGCGTACGAGCAGTACTTC.

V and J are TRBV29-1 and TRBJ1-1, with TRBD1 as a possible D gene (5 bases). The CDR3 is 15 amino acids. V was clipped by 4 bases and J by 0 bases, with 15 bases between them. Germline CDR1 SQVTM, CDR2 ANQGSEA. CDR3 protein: CSVVLQGGLNTEAFF. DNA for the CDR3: TGCAGCGTTGTTTTGCAGGGAGGATTGAACACTGAAGCTTTCTTT.

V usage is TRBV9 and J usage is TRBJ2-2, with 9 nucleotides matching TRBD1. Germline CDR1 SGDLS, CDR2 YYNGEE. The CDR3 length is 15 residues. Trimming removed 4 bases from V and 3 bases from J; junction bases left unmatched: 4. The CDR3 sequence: CASSFRDRDTGELFF. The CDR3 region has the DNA TGTGCCAGCAGCTTCCGGGACAGGGACACCGGGGAGCTGTTTTTT.

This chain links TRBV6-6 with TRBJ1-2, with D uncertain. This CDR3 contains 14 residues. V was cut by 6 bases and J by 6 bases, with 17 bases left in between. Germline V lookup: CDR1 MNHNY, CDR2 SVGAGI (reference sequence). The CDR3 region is CASRPISGSHGYTF. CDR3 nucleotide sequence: TGTGCCAGCAGGCCGATCTCGGGTTCGCATGGCTACACCTTC.

The CDR3 bases are TGTGCCATCAGTCCGGGACAGGGGGATCCCGGGGAGCTGTTTTTT. This gives the protein CAISPGQGDPGELFF. V gene TRBV10-3 combines with J gene TRBJ2-2, with 11 bases that match TRBD1. This CDR3 has 15 residues. Germline CDR1 ENHRY, CDR2 SYGVKD. With V trimmed by 5 bases and J by 6 bases, 5 bases remained unmatched.

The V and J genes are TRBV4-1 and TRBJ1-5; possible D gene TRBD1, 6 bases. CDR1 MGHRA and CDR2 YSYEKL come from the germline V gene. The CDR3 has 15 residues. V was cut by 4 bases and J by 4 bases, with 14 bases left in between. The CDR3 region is CASSPQGLGNQPQHF. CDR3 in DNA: TGCGCCAGCAGCCCACAGGGCCTGGGAAATCAGCCCCAGCATTTT.

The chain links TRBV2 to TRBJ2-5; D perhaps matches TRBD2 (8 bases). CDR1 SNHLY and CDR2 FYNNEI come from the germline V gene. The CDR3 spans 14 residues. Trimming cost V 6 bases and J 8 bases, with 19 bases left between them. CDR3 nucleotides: TGTGCCAGCAGCGGGAGGGGGCCGATAACTACCCAGTACTTC. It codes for CASSGRGPITTQYF.

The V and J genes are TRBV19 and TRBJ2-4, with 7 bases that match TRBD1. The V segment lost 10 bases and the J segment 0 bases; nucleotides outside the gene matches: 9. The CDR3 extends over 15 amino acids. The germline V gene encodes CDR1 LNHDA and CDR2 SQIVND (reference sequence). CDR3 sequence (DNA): TGTGCCACTCTCCCACAGGGGTCAGCCAAAAACATTCAGTACTTC. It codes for CATLPQGSAKNIQYF.

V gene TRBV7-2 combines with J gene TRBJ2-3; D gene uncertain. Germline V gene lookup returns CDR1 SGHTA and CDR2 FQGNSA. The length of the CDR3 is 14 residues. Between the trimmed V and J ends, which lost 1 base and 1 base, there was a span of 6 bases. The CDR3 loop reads CASSLVSGTDTQYF. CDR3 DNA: TGTGCCAGCAGCTTAGTCTCAGGCACAGATACGCAGTATTTT.

CDR3 in DNA: TGTGCCAGCAGCGTCGGACATACGAACACTGAAGCTTTCTTT. This gives the protein CASSVGHTNTEAFF. The chain uses TRBV9 and TRBJ1-1, with D possibly matching TRBD1 (5 bases). V was trimmed by 2 bases and J by 1 base, leaving 9 bases between them. The CDR3 has 14 residues. Germline V gene data show CDR1 as SGDLS and CDR2 as YYNGEE.

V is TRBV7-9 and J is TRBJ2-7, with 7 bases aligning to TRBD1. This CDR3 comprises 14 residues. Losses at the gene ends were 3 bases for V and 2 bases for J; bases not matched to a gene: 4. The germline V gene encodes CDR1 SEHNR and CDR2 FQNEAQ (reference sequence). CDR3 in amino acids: CASSFRQGAYEQYF. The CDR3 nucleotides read TGTGCCAGCAGCTTTCGGCAGGGGGCCTACGAGCAGTACTTC. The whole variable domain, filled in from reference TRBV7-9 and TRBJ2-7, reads DTGVSQNPRHKITKRGQNVTFRCDPISEHNRLYWYRQTLGQGPEFLTYFQNEAQLEKSRLLSDRFSAERPKGSFSTLEIQRTEQGDSAMYLCASSFRQGAYEQYFGPGTRLTVT.

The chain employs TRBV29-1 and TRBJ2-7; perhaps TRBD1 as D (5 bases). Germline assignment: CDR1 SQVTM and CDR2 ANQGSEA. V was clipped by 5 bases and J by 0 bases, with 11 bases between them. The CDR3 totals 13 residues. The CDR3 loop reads CSVFVDSSYEQYF. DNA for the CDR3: TGCAGCGTTTTTGTAGACAGCTCCTACGAGCAGTACTTC.